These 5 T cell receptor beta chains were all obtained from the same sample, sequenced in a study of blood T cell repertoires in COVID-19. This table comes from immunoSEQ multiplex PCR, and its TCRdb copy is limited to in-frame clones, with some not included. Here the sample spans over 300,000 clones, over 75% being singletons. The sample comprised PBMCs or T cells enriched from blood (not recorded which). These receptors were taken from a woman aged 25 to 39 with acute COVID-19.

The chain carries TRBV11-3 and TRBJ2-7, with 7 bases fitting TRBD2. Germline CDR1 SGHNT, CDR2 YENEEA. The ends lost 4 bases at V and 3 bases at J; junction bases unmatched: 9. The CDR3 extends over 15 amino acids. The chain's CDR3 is CASSSGHRGVYEQYF. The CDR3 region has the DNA TGTGCCAGCAGCTCCGGACATCGGGGGGTCTACGAGCAGTACTTC.

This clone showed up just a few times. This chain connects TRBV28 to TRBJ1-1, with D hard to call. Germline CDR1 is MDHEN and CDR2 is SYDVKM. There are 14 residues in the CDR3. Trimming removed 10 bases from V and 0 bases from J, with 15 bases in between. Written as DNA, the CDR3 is TGTGCCATCACTGAAATCAACCTGAACACTGAAGCTTTCTTT. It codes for CAITEINLNTEAFF.

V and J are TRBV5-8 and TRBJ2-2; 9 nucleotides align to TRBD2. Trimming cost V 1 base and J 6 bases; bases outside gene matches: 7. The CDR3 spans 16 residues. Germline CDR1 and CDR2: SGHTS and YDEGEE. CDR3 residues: CASSLRILAGPGELFF. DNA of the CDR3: TGTGCCAGCAGCTTGAGGATTCTAGCGGGACCCGGGGAGCTGTTTTTT.

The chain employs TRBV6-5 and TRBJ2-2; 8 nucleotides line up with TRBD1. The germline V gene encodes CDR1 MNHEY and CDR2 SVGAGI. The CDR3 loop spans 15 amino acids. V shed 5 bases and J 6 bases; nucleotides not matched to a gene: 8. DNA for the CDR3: TGTGCCAGCAGTACCTCCGGACAGGGAGCCGGGGAGCTGTTTTTT. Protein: CASSTSGQGAGELFF.

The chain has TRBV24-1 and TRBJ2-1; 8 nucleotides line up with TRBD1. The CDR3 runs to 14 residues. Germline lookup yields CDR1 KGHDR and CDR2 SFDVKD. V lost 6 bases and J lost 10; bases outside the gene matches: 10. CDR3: CATSTGQGGTEQFF. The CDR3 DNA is TGTGCCACCAGTACCGGACAGGGAGGAACCGAGCAGTTCTTC.